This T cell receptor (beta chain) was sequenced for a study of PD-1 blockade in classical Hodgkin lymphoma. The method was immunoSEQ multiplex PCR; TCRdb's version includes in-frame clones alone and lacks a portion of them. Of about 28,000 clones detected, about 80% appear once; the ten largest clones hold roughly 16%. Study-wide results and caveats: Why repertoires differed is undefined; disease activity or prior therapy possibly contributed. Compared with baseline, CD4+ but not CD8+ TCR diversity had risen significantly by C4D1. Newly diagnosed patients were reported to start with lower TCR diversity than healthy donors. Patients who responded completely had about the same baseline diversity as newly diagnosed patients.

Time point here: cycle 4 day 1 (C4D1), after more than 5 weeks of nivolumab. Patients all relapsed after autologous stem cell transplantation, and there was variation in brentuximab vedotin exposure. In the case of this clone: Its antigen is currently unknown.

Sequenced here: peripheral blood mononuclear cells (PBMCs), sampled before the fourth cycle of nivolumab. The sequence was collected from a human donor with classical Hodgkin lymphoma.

The CDR3 loop is CASSWGGVAGPYEQYF. DNA of the CDR3: TGCGCCAGCAGCTGGGGGGGCGTAGCGGGCCCCTACGAGCAGTACTTC. The rearrangement joins TRBV5-1 to TRBJ2-7; perhaps TRBD2 as D (7 bases). Germline V gene data show CDR1 as SGHRS and CDR2 as YFSETQ. The CDR3 spans 16 residues. The V end lost 3 bases, the J end lost 2 bases, and 18 bases lay between the germline ends.